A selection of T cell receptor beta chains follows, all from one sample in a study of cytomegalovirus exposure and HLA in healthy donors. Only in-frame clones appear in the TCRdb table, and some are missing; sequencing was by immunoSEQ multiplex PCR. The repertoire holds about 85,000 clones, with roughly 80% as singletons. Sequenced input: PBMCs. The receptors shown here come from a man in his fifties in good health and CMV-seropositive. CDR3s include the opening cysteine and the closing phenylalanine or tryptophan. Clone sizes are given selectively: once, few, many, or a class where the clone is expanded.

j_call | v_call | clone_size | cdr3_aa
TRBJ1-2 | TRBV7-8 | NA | CASSSGQKILNYGYTF
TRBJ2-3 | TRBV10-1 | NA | CASSDQGGWSTDTQYF
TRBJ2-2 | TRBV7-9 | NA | CASSSSGRTGELFF
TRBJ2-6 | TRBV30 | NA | CAWSPTYRGHSGANGLTF
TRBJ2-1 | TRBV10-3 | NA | CAISEGGRYPIDEQFF
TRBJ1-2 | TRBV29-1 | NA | CSVGLQGARGYTF
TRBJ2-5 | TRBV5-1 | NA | CASRYPGGETQYF
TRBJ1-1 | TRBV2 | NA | CASGDAGGSAEAFF
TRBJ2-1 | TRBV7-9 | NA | CASRAGTSPSNEQFF
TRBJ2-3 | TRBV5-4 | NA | CASSQTRSTDTQYF
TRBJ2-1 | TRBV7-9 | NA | CASSLSAGGPGEQFF
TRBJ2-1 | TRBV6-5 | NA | CASSAGGAGRGEQFF
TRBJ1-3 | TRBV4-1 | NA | CASSQPTGSSGNTIYF
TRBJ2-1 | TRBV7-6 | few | CASRGAGVSSYNEQFF
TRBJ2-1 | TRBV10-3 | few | CASALETTGGGNEQFF
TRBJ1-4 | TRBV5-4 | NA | CASSPDREDEKLFF
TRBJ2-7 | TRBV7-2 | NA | CASSLVMYEQYF
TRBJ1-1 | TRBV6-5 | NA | CASSQMNTEAFF
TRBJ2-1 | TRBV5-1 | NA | CASSLTAGSSYNEQFF
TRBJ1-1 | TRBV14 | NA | CASSHIHRGTRAFF
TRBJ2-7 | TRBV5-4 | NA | CASSRAGNYEQYF
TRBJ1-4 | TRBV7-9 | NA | CASSSEQGNEKLFF
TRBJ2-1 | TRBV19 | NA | CASSIAPLPGSEQFF
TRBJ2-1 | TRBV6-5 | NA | CASSRGSDGQFF
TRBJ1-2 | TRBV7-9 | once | CASSLSGNVTYGYTF
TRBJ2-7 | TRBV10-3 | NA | CASGDSDFTYEQYF
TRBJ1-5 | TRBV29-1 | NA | CSVLTGARGQPQHF
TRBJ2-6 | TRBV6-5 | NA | CASGSSGANGLTF
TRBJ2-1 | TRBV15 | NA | CATSTYLTGRDPNEQFF
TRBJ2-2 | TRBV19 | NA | CASSINGQGAAGELFF
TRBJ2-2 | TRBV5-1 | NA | CASKGRSDPNTGELFF
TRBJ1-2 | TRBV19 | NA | CASRLQKSNYGYTF
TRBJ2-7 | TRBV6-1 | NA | CASSEGVGGYYEQYF
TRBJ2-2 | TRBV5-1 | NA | CASSQGLVEAGELFF
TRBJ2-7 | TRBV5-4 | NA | CASSPGASFYEQYF
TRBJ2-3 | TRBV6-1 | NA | CARQGFSLDTQYF
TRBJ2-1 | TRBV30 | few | CAWSVQAEQFF
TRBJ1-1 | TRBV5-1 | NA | CASSLDRGFNLGAFF
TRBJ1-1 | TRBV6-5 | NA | CASTRQGLEAFF
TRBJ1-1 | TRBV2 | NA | CATWGDRGLWNTEAFF
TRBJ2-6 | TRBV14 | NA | CASSHPRAGQHSGANGLTF
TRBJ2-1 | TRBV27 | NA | CASSLSGNNEQFF
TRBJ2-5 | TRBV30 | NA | CAWSVGLAGVGETQYF
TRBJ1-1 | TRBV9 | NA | CASSLSQVHTEAFF
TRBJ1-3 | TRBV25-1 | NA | CASSECPWSAPIFATIYF
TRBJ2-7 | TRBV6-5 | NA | CASTTSGRYEQYF
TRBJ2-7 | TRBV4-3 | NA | CASSQDSSGRYEQYF
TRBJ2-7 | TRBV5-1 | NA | CASSLAGGTERYEQYF